One sample yielded the 20 T cell receptor beta chains listed below, sequenced in a study of Ad26.COV2.S vaccination and SARS-CoV-2 variants. The sample's treatment: roughly 19 received Ad26.COV2.S at low or high dose, single or two shots; 5 received placebo; per-sample allocation not given. At day 63 after the first vaccine or placebo injection, samples were drawn. The assay was immunoSEQ multiplex PCR, and TCRdb's table has in-frame clones only and misses some. The data hold roughly 420,000 clones, with 85% to 90% observed a single time. Sample: peripheral blood, taken in a trial of Ad26.COV2.S vaccine versus placebo. The receptors were gathered from a person aged 18-65 years who received the Ad26.COV2.S COVID-19 vaccine or a placebo.

The chain links TRBV6-2 or TRBV6-3 to TRBJ1-5; D ambiguous. CDR1 is MNHEY and CDR2 is SVGEGT in the germline V gene. Between the trimmed V and J ends, which lost 0 bases and 4 bases, there was a span of 4 bases. This CDR3 comprises 13 residues. The CDR3 DNA reads as TGTGCCAGCAGTTACTCGAGGAATCAGCCCCAGCATTTT. Translated, it gives CASSYSRNQPQHF.

This chain's CDR3 is CASSPGAGGHNEQFF. The CDR3 region has the DNA TGTGCCAGCAGCCCAGGAGCGGGGGGCCACAATGAGCAGTTCTTC. The chain recombines TRBV7-3 with TRBJ2-1, with TRBD2 matching over 9 bases. Germline CDR1 and CDR2: SGHTA and FQGTGA. The CDR3 is 15 residues long. The J segment lost 5 bases and the V segment lost 5 bases, leaving 7 bases of the junction unmatched.

The chain is built from TRBV10-2 and TRBJ1-5; the D gene is possibly TRBD1 (5 bases). Germline CDR1 and CDR2: WSHSY and SAAADI. The CDR3 is 12 amino acids. V was pared by 5 bases and J by 5 bases, with 7 bases between. CDR3 sequence: CASSTGYQPQHF. In DNA form, the CDR3 reads TGCGCCAGCAGTACAGGTTATCAGCCCCAGCATTTT.

The chain links TRBV5-5 to TRBJ1-6, with a possible D match to TRBD1 (5 bases). The CDR3 has 16 amino acids. V was trimmed by 0 bases and J by 10 bases, leaving 17 bases between them. Germline V gene sequence: CDR1 SGHKS, CDR2 YYEKEE (reference sequence). In nucleotides, the CDR3 is TGTGCCAGCAGCTTGGAGATAGCAATGGGGCAATCACCCCTCCACTTT. Translated, it gives CASSLEIAMGQSPLHF.

The J gene is TRBJ1-2, the V gene TRBV25-1, with D hard to call. Germline V gene sequence: CDR1 MGHDK, CDR2 SYGVNS. Trimming cost V 5 bases and J 5 bases, with 15 bases left between them. The CDR3 is 14 residues long. CDR3 bases: TGTGCCAGCAGTTGGAACAGCCAAGGGTATGGCTACACCTTC. Its translation: CASSWNSQGYGYTF.

The V call is TRBV30, the J call TRBJ2-5, with 9 bases aligning to TRBD2. Per germline, CDR1 GTSNPN and CDR2 SVGIG (reference sequence). The V segment lost 3 bases and the J segment 0 bases; nucleotides outside the gene matches: 11. This CDR3 has 17 amino acids. The chain's CDR3 is CAWRGTAGGSYQETQYF. In DNA, the CDR3 is TGTGCCTGGAGGGGAACAGCGGGGGGATCGTACCAAGAGACCCAGTACTTC.

This clone was recorded once. The gene calls are TRBV12-3 or TRBV12-4 and TRBJ1-2, with no clear D. The CDR3 totals 12 residues. The germline V and J ends were trimmed by 1 base and 10 bases, with 10 bases remaining between them. The CDR3 DNA reads TGTGCCAGCAGTTTAGGTGAGGGCGCCTACACCTTC. Its translation is CASSLGEGAYTF.

This chain uses TRBV7-9 with TRBJ1-2; 7 bases fit TRBD1. Germline CDR1 is SEHNR and CDR2 is FQNEAQ (reference sequence). CDR3 size: 13 residues. Losses at the gene ends were 5 bases for V and 8 bases for J; bases not matched to a gene: 8. The CDR3 protein is CASSGDREDGYTF. CDR3 DNA: TGTGCCAGCAGCGGTGACAGGGAAGACGGCTACACCTTC.

This clone was counted once. V gene TRBV15 combines with J gene TRBJ1-1; 8 bases match TRBD1. The V gene end was trimmed by 0 bases and the J gene end by 3 bases; junction bases not matched to a gene: 0. Germline CDR1 is LNHNV and CDR2 is YYDKDF (reference sequence). This CDR3 comprises 14 residues. The CDR3: CATSREQGDTEAFF. The CDR3 DNA reads TGTGCCACCAGCAGAGAACAGGGGGACACTGAAGCTTTCTTT.

This chain connects TRBV5-1 to TRBJ1-2; 8 nucleotides line up with TRBD1. CDR3 length: 14 amino acids. Germline V lookup: CDR1 SGHRS, CDR2 YFSETQ. J was trimmed by 4 bases and V by 1 base; bases with no gene match: 3. CDR3 coding DNA: TGCGCCAGCAGCTTGAGGGACAGGAGCTATGGCTACACCTTC. Its protein is CASSLRDRSYGYTF.

The gene calls are TRBV6-6 and TRBJ1-4; D call uncertain. Germline CDR1 and CDR2: MNHNY and SVGAGI (reference sequence). The V and J ends lost 6 bases and 6 bases respectively, with 5 bases between them. The CDR3 contains 11 residues. The CDR3 DNA reads as TGTGCCAGCAGCCCCGATGAAAAACTGTTTTTT. Its protein product is CASSPDEKLFF.

This clone was seen a handful of times. The V gene is TRBV6-2 or TRBV6-3, the J gene TRBJ1-3, with no clear D. Looked up from germline, CDR1 is MNHEY and CDR2 is SVGEGT. The CDR3 loop spans 14 amino acids. V lost 4 bases and J lost 2, with 9 bases in between. The CDR3 bases are TGTGCCAGCAGTTCGCACACGGCTGGAAACACCATATATTTT. This encodes CASSSHTAGNTIYF.

This chain uses TRBV3-1 (or the pseudogene TRBV3-2) with TRBJ1-6; unclear D gene. Germline V gives CDR1 LGHDT, CDR2 YNNKEL (reference sequence). The V end was cut by 0 bases, the J end by 0 bases, with 9 bases between. This CDR3 has 17 residues. CDR3 bases: TGTGCCAGCAGCCAAGATAATGGATGCTCCTATAATTCACCCCTCCACTTT. This gives the protein CASSQDNGCSYNSPLHF.

The chain has TRBV7-2 and TRBJ1-5; D is perhaps TRBD1 (6 bases). V gave up 3 bases and J gave up 7 bases, with 19 bases separating them. Germline V gene lookup returns CDR1 SGHTA and CDR2 FQGNSA. CDR3 size: 16 residues. CDR3 sequence (DNA): TGTGCCAGCAGCTTCCTGGGGGCGCAAGGGGGGCAGCCCCAGCATTTT. Its protein is CASSFLGAQGGQPQHF.

The DNA of the CDR3 is TGCAGCGGTGGTGGATGGAGGCTGGAAGCTTTCTTT. It translates to CSGGGWRLEAFF. V is TRBV29-1 and J is TRBJ1-1; D is undetermined. Trimming shortened V by 7 bases and J by 8 bases, and 17 bases separated the two germline ends. The CDR3 loop spans 12 amino acids. CDR1 is SQVTM, CDR2 ANQGSEA, per germline.

The chain employs TRBV12-3 or TRBV12-4 and TRBJ2-1; TRBD2 might be the D (6 bases). This CDR3 comprises 11 residues. This chain's CDR3 is CASGGSGEQFF. The CDR3 bases are TGTGCTTCCGGGGGTTCCGGTGAGCAGTTCTTC.

This clone was recorded only once. The V gene is TRBV15, the J gene TRBJ2-5, with a tentative D call TRBD2 (6 bases). Trimming removed 5 bases at V and 2 bases at J, with 15 bases between. The germline V gene encodes CDR1 LNHNV and CDR2 YYDKDF (reference sequence). The CDR3 totals 15 residues. The CDR3 nucleotides read TGTGCCACCAGCGAAGGGACTTTAGGACAAGAGACCCAGTACTTC. The encoded protein is CATSEGTLGQETQYF.

The chain links TRBV3-1 (or the pseudogene TRBV3-2) to TRBJ2-2; perhaps D is TRBD1 or TRBD2 (6 bases each). V shed 1 base and J shed 5 bases, with 14 bases lying between them. The CDR3 is 16 amino acids. Looked up from germline, CDR1 is LGHDT and CDR2 is YNNKEL (reference sequence). In DNA, the CDR3 is TGTGCCAGCAGCCAAGTTCACAGGGAGGTTACCGGGGAGCTGTTTTTT. It translates to CASSQVHREVTGELFF.

The chain combines TRBV28 with TRBJ2-2; perhaps TRBD1 as D (7 bases). V was shortened by 4 bases and J by 0 bases, with 18 bases between the two germline ends. The CDR3 totals 18 residues. Germline CDR1 reads MDHEN; CDR2 reads SYDVKM. The CDR3 protein is CASSSLRDSLSNTGELFF. The CDR3 DNA reads as TGTGCCAGCAGTTCGCTGCGGGACAGTTTATCGAACACCGGGGAGCTGTTTTTT.

The chain joins TRBV28 to TRBJ1-2; no firm D call. The germline V and J ends were trimmed by 2 bases and 7 bases, with 17 bases remaining between them. The CDR3 extends over 15 amino acids. Germline V gives CDR1 MDHEN, CDR2 SYDVKM. CDR3 protein: CASSLAADSWSGYTF. The DNA for the CDR3 is TGTGCCAGCAGTTTAGCGGCAGACTCCTGGAGTGGCTACACCTTC.